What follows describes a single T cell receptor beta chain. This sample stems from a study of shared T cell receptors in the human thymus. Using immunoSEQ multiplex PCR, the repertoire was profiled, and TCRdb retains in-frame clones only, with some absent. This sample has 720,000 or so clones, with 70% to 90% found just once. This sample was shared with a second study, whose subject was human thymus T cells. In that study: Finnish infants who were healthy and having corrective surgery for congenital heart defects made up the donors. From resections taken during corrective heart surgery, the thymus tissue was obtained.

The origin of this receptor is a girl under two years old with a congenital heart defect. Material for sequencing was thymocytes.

The CDR3 region is CASSLLAGDNYEQYF. The DNA of the CDR3 is TGTGCCAGCAGTCTACTAGCGGGGGACAACTACGAGCAGTACTTC. The chain links TRBV28 to TRBJ2-7; TRBD2 agrees at 11 bases. V gave up 5 bases and J gave up 3 bases; unmatched junction bases: 6. Germline lookup yields CDR1 MDHEN and CDR2 SYDVKM. This CDR3 comprises 15 residues.